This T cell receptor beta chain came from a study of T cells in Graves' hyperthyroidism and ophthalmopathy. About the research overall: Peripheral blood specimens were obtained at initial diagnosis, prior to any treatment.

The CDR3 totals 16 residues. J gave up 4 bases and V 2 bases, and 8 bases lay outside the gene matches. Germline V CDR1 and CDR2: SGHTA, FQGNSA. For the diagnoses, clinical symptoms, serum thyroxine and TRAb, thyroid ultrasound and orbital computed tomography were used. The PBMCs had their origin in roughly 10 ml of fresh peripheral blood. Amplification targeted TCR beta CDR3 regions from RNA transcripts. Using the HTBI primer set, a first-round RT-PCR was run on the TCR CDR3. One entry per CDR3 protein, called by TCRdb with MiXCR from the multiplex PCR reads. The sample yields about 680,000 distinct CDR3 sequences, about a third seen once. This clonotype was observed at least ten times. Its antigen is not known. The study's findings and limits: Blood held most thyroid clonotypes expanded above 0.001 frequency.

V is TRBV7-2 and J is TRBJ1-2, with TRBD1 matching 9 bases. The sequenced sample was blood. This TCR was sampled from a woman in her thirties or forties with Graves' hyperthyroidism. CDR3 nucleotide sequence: TGTGCCAGCAGCTTAACGCGGGACAGGGATTTCTATGGCTACACCTTC. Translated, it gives CASSLTRDRDFYGYTF.